Listed below are T cell receptor beta chains from one sample, sequenced in a study of tumor and adjacent non-tumor tissue in lung cancer. TCRdb analysed the multiplex PCR reads with MiXCR anew, one entry per CDR3 protein. Among about 75,000 distinct CDR3 sequences listed, around 70% were seen once. Material: distant non-tumor lung tissue. The receptors derive from a woman aged 45-65 years with non-small cell lung cancer. Both conserved end residues are part of each CDR3. A D gene is named only where the DNA matches it firmly. Where a row states a size, it is once, few, many or the class of an expanded clone; other rows omit it.

j_call clone_size d_call v_call cdr3_nt cdr3_aa
TRBJ2-6 - TRBD1 TRBV11-1 TGTGCCAGCACCTTAGGACAGGCGACATCTGGGACCAACGTTCTGACTTTC CASTLGQATSGTNVLTF
TRBJ2-2 few TRBD1 TRBV28 TGTGCCAGCAGTACCCTCAGACAGGGGGTAGGGACCGGGGAGCTGTTTTTT CASSTLRQGVGTGELFF
TRBJ1-1 - TRBD1 TRBV28 TGTGCCAACAGTTTAGGAGGGGGCGGTGGCACTGAAGCTATCTTT CANSLGGGGGTEAIF
TRBJ2-2 many - TRBV4-1 TGCGCCAGCAGCCAAGGACGCTACCCCGCCGGGGAGCTGTTTTTT CASSQGRYPAGELFF
TRBJ2-1 once TRBD2 TRBV11-2 TGTGGCAGCAGCTTAGATCTTTTAGCGGGACACAATGAGCAGTTATTC CGSSLDLLAGHNEQLF
TRBJ2-1 - TRBD2 TRBV11-2 TGTGCCAGCAGCCCGGGAGGGTTATACAATGAGCAGTTCTTT CASSPGGLYNEQFF
TRBJ2-1 - - TRBV11-2 TGTGCCAGCAGCTTAGTATATCAGACCGATGAGCAGTTCTTC CASSLVYQTDEQFF
TRBJ2-1 - - TRBV4-3 TGCGCCAGCAGCCAAGATGGGGGGAAGATCTACAATAAGCAGTTCTTC CASSQDGGKIYNKQFF
TRBJ2-7 once TRBD2 TRBV20-1 TGCAGTGCTAGTACGGGACTAGGCGATTTCTACGAGCAGTACTTC CSASTGLGDFYEQYF
TRBJ2-1 - TRBD2 TRBV20-1 TGCAGTGCTAGCGGGGGGGCCTCATACCATGAGCAGTTCTTC CSASGGASYHEQFF
TRBJ1-2 many TRBD1 TRBV6-5 TGTGCCAGCAGTTACCCACAACAGCCGACAGGGATAGGCTACACCTTC CASSYPQQPTGIGYTF
TRBJ2-3 - TRBD1 TRBV11-3 TGTGTCAGCAGCTTGGACAGGCCGGCAGATACGCAATATTTT CVSSLDRPADTQYF
TRBJ2-4 - - TRBV6-2/TRBV6-3 TGTGTCAGCAGTTACTCGACCATAACCAAAAACATTCAGTACTTC CVSSYSTITKNIQYF
TRBJ2-4 - - TRBV30 TGTGCCTGGAGCGACAAACGTGGGATAGCCAAAAACATTCAGTACTTC CAWSDKRGIAKNIQYF
TRBJ1-4 many - TRBV12-3/TRBV12-4 TGTGCCAGCAGTTTAGCCAGCCTTAATGAAAAACTGTTTTTT CASSLASLNEKLFF
TRBJ1-5 - - TRBV4-2 TGTGCCAGCAGCCAAGTTCTTAACGGGACACAGCCCCAGCATTTT CASSQVLNGTQPQHF
TRBJ1-2 - - TRBV6-5 TGTGCCAGCTGTTACTCGAGAGGAAAGGGCTATGTCTACACCTTC CASCYSRGKGYVYTF
TRBJ1-2 - - TRBV12-3/TRBV12-4 TGTGCCAGCAATATGCAGGAGCGTCGCTATGGCTACACATTC CASNMQERRYGYTF
TRBJ2-3 few - TRBV5-1 TGCGCCAGCAGCTTGGAGGGGCGGGTAAGAACAGATACGCAGTATTTT CASSLEGRVRTDTQYF
TRBJ2-1 - TRBD1 TRBV12-3/TRBV12-4 TGTGCCAGCAGTTCAAGACAGGGGGCGAGGAATGAGCAGCTCTTC CASSSRQGARNEQLF
TRBJ1-1 - - TRBV20-1 TGCAGTGCGACCCCGTCCTGGAGGACTGAAGCTTTCTTT CSATPSWRTEAFF
TRBJ2-1 many TRBD1 TRBV6-2/TRBV6-3 TGTGCCAGCAGTTACTCGATAAGGACAGGGGGAATTAATGAGCAGTTCTTC CASSYSIRTGGINEQFF
TRBJ2-5 - TRBD2 TRBV20-1 TGCAGTACCTCTAAAGCGGGAGGAGGACAAGAGACACAGTACTTC CSTSKAGGGQETQYF
TRBJ1-1 - - TRBV4-1 TGCACCAGCAGCCAAGATCATTACATGGCGAACACTGAAGCTTTCTTT CTSSQDHYMANTEAFF
TRBJ2-3 many TRBD1 TRBV12-3/TRBV12-4 TGTGCCAGCAGTTCCGAGACAGGGGGTACAGATACGCAGTATTTT CASSSETGGTDTQYF
TRBJ1-5 many - TRBV28 TGTGCCAGCAGTTTGGTCCCGCGGGCCCAGCATTTT CASSLVPRAQHF
TRBJ2-5 few TRBD2 TRBV29-1 TGCAGCGTTGCGGTCGATAGCGGGAGGGTAGTGGAGACCCAGTACTTT CSVAVDSGRVVETQYF